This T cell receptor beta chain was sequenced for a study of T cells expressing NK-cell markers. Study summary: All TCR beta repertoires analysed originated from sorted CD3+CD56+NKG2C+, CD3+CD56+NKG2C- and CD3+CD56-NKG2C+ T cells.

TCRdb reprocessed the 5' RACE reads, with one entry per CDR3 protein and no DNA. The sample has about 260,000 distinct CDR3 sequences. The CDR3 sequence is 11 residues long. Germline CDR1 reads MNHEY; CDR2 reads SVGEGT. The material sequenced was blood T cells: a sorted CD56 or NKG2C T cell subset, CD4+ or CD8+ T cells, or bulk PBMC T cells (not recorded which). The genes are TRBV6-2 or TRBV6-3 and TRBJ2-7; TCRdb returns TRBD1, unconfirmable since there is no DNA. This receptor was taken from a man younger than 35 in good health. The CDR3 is CASRDGYEQYF.